This T cell receptor beta chain comes out of a study of Graves' ophthalmopathy and Graves' hyperthyroidism. Trimming removed 2 bases at V and 2 bases at J, with 10 bases between. Germline loops: CDR1 MDHEN, CDR2 SYDVKM. There are 14 residues in the CDR3. This clonotype was seen many times. RNA transcripts served as template for amplifying TCR beta CDR3 sequences. HTBI primers were used in a first-round RT-PCR, which preceded a second-round multiplex PCR. Via MiXCR, TCRdb re-called the multiplex PCR reads, giving one row per CDR3 protein. The sample consists of 360,000 or so distinct CDR3 sequences, approximately 20% of them appearing once.

The source is a woman aged 18-35 years with Graves' ophthalmopathy. The sample was peripheral blood. The V call is TRBV28, the J call TRBJ2-7; D perhaps matches TRBD2 (5 bases). The CDR3 DNA reads TGTGCCAGCAGTTTACCCGGGGTTCCCTACGAGCAGTACTTC. It specifies CASSLPGVPYEQYF.